A single sample gave rise to the 17 T cell receptor beta chains below, sequenced in a study of shared clonotypes between healthy human individuals. CD45RO-negative CD8 cells positively selected for CCR7 made up the naive population, which excluded terminally differentiated effector memory CD45RA+ cells. Measured with immunoSEQ multiplex PCR; TCRdb has only the in-frame clones, and not every one. The sample consists of hundreds of thousands of clones, roughly 96% of them appearing once. The sample taken for sequencing was naive CD8+ T cells sorted from blood. These TCRs come from a woman aged 30 to 39 in good health.

The rearrangement joins TRBV29-1 to TRBJ2-7; TRBD2 matches 7 bases. With 0 bases clipped from V and 2 bases from J, the junction kept 10 bases outside the gene matches. Germline CDR1 reads SQVTM; CDR2 reads ANQGSEA. The CDR3 consists of 16 residues. CDR3 in amino acids: CSVEEGRAGAPYEQYF. CDR3 sequence (DNA): TGCAGCGTTGAAGAAGGAAGGGCGGGAGCCCCCTACGAGCAGTACTTC.

The J gene is TRBJ2-1, the V gene TRBV9, with 8 bases identical to TRBD1. The CDR3 contains 15 residues. V lost 3 bases to trimming and J lost 9 bases; unmatched junction nucleotides: 11. Germline V CDR1 and CDR2: SGDLS, YYNGEE. The CDR3 DNA is TGTGCCAGCAGCGAGACAGGGGCCGCTAGGGTTGAGCAGTTCTTC. Translated, it gives CASSETGAARVEQFF. Variable domain in full (rest from reference TRBV9 and TRBJ2-1): DSGVTQTPKHLITATGQRVTLRCSPRSGDLSVYWYQQSLDQGLQFLIQYYNGEERAKGNILERFSAQQFPDLHSELNLSSLELGDSALYFCASSETGAARVEQFFGPGTRLTVL.

This chain joins TRBV6-1 and TRBJ2-7; 8 nucleotides match TRBD1. Germline CDR1 MNHNS, CDR2 SASEGT. V lost 8 bases and J lost 0; bases outside the gene matches: 0. The CDR3 has 12 residues. CDR3 amino acids: CASGTGSYEQYF. Here the CDR3 DNA reads TGTGCCAGCGGGACAGGCTCCTACGAGCAGTACTTC.

The chain links TRBV9 to TRBJ2-7, with TRBD2 as a possible D gene (5 bases). This CDR3 spans 17 amino acids. The germline CDR1 and CDR2 sequences are SGDLS and YYNGEE. Trimming pared 4 bases from V and 2 bases from J, leaving 22 bases between. The CDR3: CASSPSGEGGRTYEQYF. The CDR3 DNA follows: TGTGCCAGCAGCCCGTCGGGTGAAGGCGGGCGAACCTACGAGCAGTACTTC. Drawing the rest from reference TRBV9 and TRBJ2-7, the complete variable domain is DSGVTQTPKHLITATGQRVTLRCSPRSGDLSVYWYQQSLDQGLQFLIQYYNGEERAKGNILERFSAQQFPDLHSELNLSSLELGDSALYFCASSPSGEGGRTYEQYFGPGTRLTVT.

On this clone itself: Other nucleotide sequences in the sample specify the same CDR3. The rearrangement links TRBV10-3 to TRBJ1-1, with D hard to call. Germline CDR1 and CDR2: ENHRY and SYGVKD. Between the trimmed V and J ends, which lost 2 bases and 8 bases, there was a span of 6 bases. This CDR3 comprises 11 residues. The DNA for the CDR3 is TGTGCCATCAGTGAGGGTACCGAAGCTTTCTTT. Encoded protein: CAISEGTEAFF.

The chain uses TRBV5-6 and TRBJ2-3, with 8 bases that match TRBD1. J lost 4 bases, V lost 0 bases, and 4 bases had no gene match. Germline assignment: CDR1 SGHDT and CDR2 YYEEEE. CDR3 length: 15 amino acids. This CDR3 reads CASSLGGQGSDTQYF. In DNA form, the CDR3 reads TGTGCCAGCAGCTTGGGTGGACAGGGCTCAGATACGCAGTATTTT.

The chain has TRBV11-2 and TRBJ2-1, with TRBD2 identical over 7 bases. V lost 1 base to trimming and J lost 6 bases; unmatched junction nucleotides: 15. CDR1 and CDR2 (germline): SGHAT, FQNNGV. The CDR3 runs to 18 residues. The CDR3 nucleotides are TGTGCCAGCAGCTTAGTGGGGACTACTAGTACTATCGGCAATGAGCAGTTCTTC. The encoded protein is CASSLVGTTSTIGNEQFF.

The gene calls are TRBV2 and TRBJ2-1; D might be TRBD2 (6 bases). V was pared by 5 bases and J by 3 bases, with 17 bases between. Germline-derived CDR1 and CDR2 are SNHLY and FYNNEI. The CDR3 is 16 residues long. The CDR3 region is CASSSGLADLYNEQFF. The CDR3 DNA sequence: TGTGCCAGCAGTTCTGGGTTAGCGGACCTCTACAATGAGCAGTTCTTC.

Comments on this clone: Additional DNA sequences in this sample encode the identical CDR3. The rearrangement uses TRBV27 and TRBJ1-2; maybe TRBD1 (5 bases). Germline V CDR1 and CDR2: MNHEY, SMNVEV (reference sequence). There are 13 residues in the CDR3. Trimming removed 3 bases at V and 4 bases at J, with 9 bases between. The CDR3 coding sequence is TGTGCCAGCAGTTTCTCAGGGTTCTATGGCTACACCTTC. Its protein is CASSFSGFYGYTF.

J is TRBJ2-5 and V is TRBV6-5; D possibly matches TRBD1 or TRBD2 (5 bases each). The CDR3 is made up of 13 amino acids. Trimming shortened V by 6 bases and J by 1 base, and 9 bases separated the two germline ends. Germline loops: CDR1 MNHEY, CDR2 SVGAGI. The CDR3 loop is CASSRDGQETQYF. The CDR3 DNA sequence: TGTGCCAGCAGCCGGGACGGCCAAGAGACCCAGTACTTC.

The CDR3 loop reads CASSPSLGRNTDTQYF. In DNA, the CDR3 is TGTGCCAGCAGCCCCTCTTTAGGGCGGAACACAGATACGCAGTATTTT. The chain has TRBV7-9 and TRBJ2-3, with D unresolved. From germline, CDR1 is SEHNR and CDR2 FQNEAQ (reference sequence). The CDR3 sequence is 16 residues long. V lost 5 bases, J lost 2 bases, and 17 bases lay in between.

V usage is TRBV19 and J usage is TRBJ2-7; D may be TRBD1 (5 bases). The V end lost 4 bases, the J end lost 8 bases, and 9 bases lay between the germline ends. Per the germline V gene, CDR1 is LNHDA and CDR2 is SQIVND (reference sequence). The CDR3 has 11 amino acids. CDR3 nucleotide sequence: TGTGCCAGTAGTAGTTCAGGGAAGCAGTACTTC. It translates to CASSSSGKQYF.

V gene TRBV4-2 combines with J gene TRBJ2-3; 7 bases map to TRBD2. Germline loops: CDR1 LGHNA, CDR2 YNFKEQ. The V gene end was trimmed by 0 bases and the J gene end by 2 bases; junction bases not matched to a gene: 14. The CDR3 has 19 amino acids. DNA for the CDR3: TGTGCCAGCAGCCAAGATGACGCTTCGGTAGCGGGCCTCACAGATACGCAGTATTTT. Protein: CASSQDDASVAGLTDTQYF.

This clone was counted a single time. The genes are TRBV2 and TRBJ2-5; 13 bases line up with TRBD2. Losses at the gene ends were 6 bases for V and 4 bases for J; bases not matched to a gene: 8. Looked up from germline, CDR1 is SNHLY and CDR2 is FYNNEI. CDR3 size: 16 residues. In nucleotides, the CDR3 is TGTGCCAGCAGGATGACTAGCGGGAGGACGGTAGAGACCCAGTACTTC. Its protein is CASRMTSGRTVETQYF.

DNA for the CDR3: TGTGCCAGAAGCTCCCTTGCGGGCGCTTACAATGAGCAGTTCTTC. Encoded protein: CARSSLAGAYNEQFF. V is TRBV5-3 and J is TRBJ2-1; weak D call: TRBD2 (5 bases). TRBV5-3 is marked as an open reading frame, function uncertain. V was trimmed by 3 bases and J by 4 bases, leaving 14 bases between them. This CDR3 comprises 15 residues.

This sequence joins TRBV10-1 and TRBJ1-1; TRBD1 aligns across 8 bases. V shed 8 bases, J shed 1 base, and the junction held 6 bases outside the gene matches. Per germline, CDR1 WNHNN and CDR2 SYGVQD (reference sequence). The CDR3 extends over 14 amino acids. This CDR3 is CASGAGTGNTEAFF. Written as DNA, the CDR3 is TGCGCCAGCGGGGCCGGGACAGGGAACACTGAAGCTTTCTTT.

As for this clone: Without the conserved terminal phenylalanine or tryptophan, this CDR3 likely stems from a read error. The rearrangement uses TRBV27 and TRBJ1-1; 10 bases map to TRBD1. From germline, CDR1 is MNHEY and CDR2 SMNVEV (reference sequence). This CDR3 contains 14 residues. J gave up 4 bases and V 8 bases, and 7 bases lay outside the gene matches. CDR3: CASRQGARGTEAFL. CDR3 in DNA: TGTGCCAGCCGACAGGGGGCGCGGGGCACTGAAGCTTTCCTT.